The 22 T cell receptor beta chains reported below all come from one sample, sequenced in a study of shared clonotypes between healthy human individuals (dated by TCRdb to 2020 to 2022). Library preparation was by the immunoSEQ multiplex PCR assay. What TCRdb holds here is the immuneACCESS table cut down to in-frame rearrangements. Part of the clones is not present; checked against another copy, under half of the missing clones reflect an unresolved V gene, and the others are unexplained. In all, the sample holds 1.5 million to 2.5 million clones, and about 95% of those were seen once. Of the sample, approximately 1% falls within the top ten clones. CD8 naive samples were CD45RO-negative cells positively selected for CCR7, giving a CD45RA+CCR7+ population that excluded TemRA cells. Sequenced: naive CD8+ T cells sorted from blood. Read against the paper, the sample's cell subset or site label means: CD45RA+CCR7+. The receptors here all came from a man between 18 and 29 years old in good health.

V and J are TRBV6-5 and TRBJ1-1, with D hard to call. Germline-derived CDR1 and CDR2 are MNHEY and SVGAGI. With 3 bases removed from V and 4 bases from J, the gap between germline ends came to 15 bases. The CDR3 covers 15 residues. CDR3 residues: CASSYREILGTEAFF. The CDR3 DNA sequence: TGTGCCAGCAGTTATCGGGAAATTTTGGGCACTGAAGCTTTCTTT.

This chain connects TRBV5-4 to TRBJ1-1; unclear D gene. This CDR3 is 15 amino acids long. Trimming removed 4 bases from V and 0 bases from J, with 13 bases in between. Germline CDR1 is SGHNT and CDR2 is YYREEE (reference sequence). The CDR3: CASSDQGFMNTEAFF. The CDR3, as DNA: TGTGCCAGCAGCGACCAAGGGTTCATGAACACTGAAGCTTTCTTT. Filled out from reference TRBV5-4 and TRBJ1-1, the complete variable domain reads ETGVTQSPTHLIKTRGQQVTLRCSSQSGHNTVSWYQQALGQGPQFIFQYYREEENGRGNFPPRFSGLQFPNYSSELNVNALELDDSALYLCASSDQGFMNTEAFFGQGTRLTVV.

The chain links TRBV30 to TRBJ1-1; D is unclear. The CDR3 is 18 residues long. With 0 bases removed from V and 3 bases from J, the gap between germline ends came to 23 bases. CDR1 GTSNPN and CDR2 SVGIG come from the germline V gene (reference sequence). The CDR3 here is CAWSVPGRSGFVDTEAFF. The CDR3 bases are TGTGCCTGGAGTGTACCTGGCAGATCGGGTTTCGTCGACACTGAAGCTTTCTTT.

This clone occurred once. This chain links TRBV9 with TRBJ2-5; 12 bases line up with TRBD2. Germline values: CDR1 SGDLS, CDR2 YYNGEE. The CDR3 contains 15 residues. Trimming took 4 bases from V and 4 from J; bases not matched to a gene: 5. CDR3 region: CASSPELAGGETQYF. The CDR3 DNA follows: TGTGCCAGCAGCCCAGAACTAGCGGGAGGAGAGACCCAGTACTTC.

The chain couples TRBV27 to TRBJ1-5; D uncertain. There are 14 residues in the CDR3. Germline V gene sequence: CDR1 MNHEY, CDR2 SMNVEV (reference sequence). V was trimmed by 8 bases and J by 0 bases, leaving 11 bases between them. CDR3 in amino acids: CASQQIYSNQPQHF. The DNA of the CDR3 is TGTGCCAGCCAACAGATCTATAGCAATCAGCCCCAGCATTTT.

Points on this clone: Other DNA sequences in this specimen translate into the identical CDR3. The CDR3 here is CASSARTGSYEQYF. The DNA for the CDR3 is TGTGCCAGCAGTGCAAGGACAGGCTCCTACGAGCAGTACTTC. J is TRBJ2-7 and V is TRBV6-1; 7 bases agree with TRBD1. With V trimmed by 4 bases and J by 0 bases, 3 bases remained unmatched. CDR3 length: 14 residues. CDR1 and CDR2 (germline): MNHNS, SASEGT.

The chain recombines TRBV6-5 with TRBJ1-3; no clear D gene. CDR3 length: 13 amino acids. Germline CDR1 and CDR2: MNHEY and SVGAGI. Trimming removed 10 bases at V and 4 bases at J, with 14 bases between. The CDR3 loop reads CAIRVAGGNTIYF. In nucleotides, the CDR3 is TGTGCCATTCGAGTAGCTGGGGGAAACACCATATATTTT.

The V call is TRBV4-3, the J call TRBJ1-5; D uncertain. The ends were cut back, 0 bases at V and 2 bases at J, with 5 bases in the middle. The CDR3 length is 14 residues. Germline CDR1 is LGHNA and CDR2 is YSLEER. The CDR3 protein is CASSQDAGNQPQHF. As DNA, the CDR3 is TGCGCCAGCAGCCAAGATGCAGGCAATCAGCCCCAGCATTTT.

The CDR3 loop reads CASSYSENRGEQYF. The CDR3 DNA follows: TGTGCCAGCAGTTACTCTGAAAACCGGGGCGAGCAGTACTTC. This chain connects TRBV6-5 to TRBJ2-7; D might be TRBD2 (5 bases). This CDR3 spans 14 amino acids. Trimming pared 0 bases from V and 6 bases from J, leaving 12 bases between. CDR1 is MNHEY and CDR2 is SVGAGI in the germline V gene.

The rearrangement links TRBV14 to TRBJ1-4; D is uncertain. Germline CDR1 SGHDN, CDR2 FVKESK. The CDR3 has 14 residues. The V end was cut by 4 bases, the J end by 5 bases, with 11 bases between. CDR3 loop: CASSPGGPNEKLFF. The DNA of the CDR3 is TGTGCCAGCAGCCCCGGCGGCCCAAATGAAAAACTGTTTTTT. The full variable domain, with the rest looked up from reference TRBV14 and TRBJ1-4, is EAGVTQFPSHSVIEKGQTVTLRCDPISGHDNLYWYRRVMGKEIKFLLHFVKESKQDESGMPNNRFLAERTGGTYSTLKVQPAELEDSGVYFCASSPGGPNEKLFFGSGTQLSVL.

This chain links TRBV6-5 with TRBJ1-2; D might be TRBD1 (6 bases). The CDR3 totals 13 residues. Germline lookup yields CDR1 MNHEY and CDR2 SVGAGI. Trimming removed 6 bases from V and 8 bases from J, with 16 bases in between. CDR3 protein: CASSPTRGGGYTF. CDR3 nucleotides: TGTGCCAGCAGCCCTACAAGGGGGGGCGGCTACACCTTC.

The rearrangement uses TRBV5-4 and TRBJ2-7; weak D call: TRBD1 (5 bases). The V and J ends lost 7 bases and 5 bases respectively, with 13 bases between them. CDR1 and CDR2 (germline): SGHNT, YYREEE (reference sequence). This CDR3 has 12 residues. The CDR3 nucleotides are TGTGCCAGCGGGTTGGGGCAGAACGAGCAGTACTTC. Encoded protein: CASGLGQNEQYF.

The chain is built from TRBV2 and TRBJ2-7; 10 bases match TRBD2. The junction had 8 bases not matched to a gene; V was cut back by 10 bases and J by 5 bases. Germline V CDR1 and CDR2: SNHLY, FYNNEI. The CDR3 extends over 13 amino acids. The CDR3 coding sequence is TGTGCCACCAATCTAGCGGGAGCAAACGAGCAGTACTTC. This translates into CATNLAGANEQYF.

The J gene is TRBJ2-3, the V gene TRBV5-4; 12 bases agree with TRBD2. The CDR3 loop spans 14 amino acids. The germline V gene encodes CDR1 SGHNT and CDR2 YYREEE (reference sequence). Trimming cost V 0 bases and J 14 bases; bases outside gene matches: 7. The CDR3 region has the DNA TGTGCCAGCAGCTTGGCGGGACTAGCGGGCGGTCTGTATTTT. This codes for CASSLAGLAGGLYF.

The V and J genes are TRBV30 and TRBJ2-7; 8 bases are a match to TRBD2. V was clipped by 3 bases and J by 3 bases; unmatched bases: 13. This CDR3 comprises 16 residues. Germline V lookup: CDR1 GTSNPN, CDR2 SVGIG (reference sequence). The chain's CDR3 is CAWSGTRGGGFYEQYF. Here the CDR3 DNA reads TGTGCCTGGAGCGGAACCCGGGGCGGGGGGTTCTACGAGCAGTACTTC.

In its sample, this clone was seen once. The chain carries TRBV11-3 and TRBJ2-4; the D is unclear. The length of the CDR3 is 16 residues. Per germline, CDR1 SGHNT and CDR2 YENEEA. V dropped 1 base and J dropped 1 base, with 11 bases sitting between them. Here the CDR3 DNA reads TGTGCCAGCAGCTTAGTTAGAGTTGCGGCCAAAAACATTCAGTACTTC. This gives the protein CASSLVRVAAKNIQYF.

J is TRBJ2-7 and V is TRBV27, with D maybe TRBD2 (6 bases). The CDR3 spans 15 residues. The germline V gene encodes CDR1 MNHEY and CDR2 SMNVEV (reference sequence). Trimming took off 0 bases at V and 2 bases at J, with 11 bases between the two ends. CDR3 sequence reads: CASSLSIGTPYEQYF. The CDR3 DNA is TGTGCCAGCAGTTTATCGATCGGGACTCCCTACGAGCAGTACTTC.

Worth noting for this clone: At the DNA level, this CDR3 is encoded by other sequences in the same sample as well. The chain couples TRBV5-1 to TRBJ2-7; unclear D gene. V lost 0 bases and J 4 bases, leaving 8 bases between the germline ends. The CDR3 sequence is 13 residues long. Germline CDR1 is SGHRS and CDR2 is YFSETQ. The CDR3 spells CASSLAADYEQYF. The CDR3, as DNA: TGCGCCAGCAGCTTGGCGGCGGATTACGAGCAGTACTTC.

The rearrangement links TRBV27 to TRBJ2-7; 11 bases map to TRBD2. After removal of 0 bases from V and 4 bases from J, the junction contained 2 bases not matched to a gene. The germline V gene has CDR1 MNHEY and CDR2 SMNVEV (reference sequence). This CDR3 is built from 15 residues. In DNA, the CDR3 is TGTGCCAGCAGTTTATCCCTAGCGGGGGGATACGAGCAGTACTTC. Protein product: CASSLSLAGGYEQYF.

The rearrangement uses TRBV19 and TRBJ1-2; no clear D gene. V lost 5 bases and J 4 bases, leaving 11 bases between the germline ends. Germline values: CDR1 LNHDA, CDR2 SQIVND (reference sequence). The CDR3 spans 13 residues. Here the CDR3 reads CASSSRPFYGYTF. CDR3 DNA: TGTGCCAGTAGTTCCCGGCCCTTCTATGGCTACACCTTC.

The chain couples TRBV9 to TRBJ2-2; a weak D match, TRBD2 (6 bases). Trimming left V 0 bases short and J 2 bases short, with 17 bases between. The CDR3 has 18 amino acids. Germline V gene lookup returns CDR1 SGDLS and CDR2 YYNGEE. CDR3 nucleotides: TGTGCCAGCAGCGTAGCATGGGAGGCGACAGCCAACACCGGGGAGCTGTTTTTT. This gives the protein CASSVAWEATANTGELFF.

The V gene is TRBV27, the J gene TRBJ2-7, with 10 bases lining up with TRBD2. V gave up 0 bases and J gave up 4 bases; unmatched junction bases: 6. Germline V CDR1 and CDR2: MNHEY, SMNVEV (reference sequence). The CDR3 runs 16 residues. The CDR3 DNA reads TGTGCCAGCAGTTTATCGAGTCCTAGCGGGAGATACGAGCAGTACTTC. It is translated as CASSLSSPSGRYEQYF.